Detailed here is one T cell receptor (beta chain). The antigen is unknown. The entry originates in a study of CD8+CD57+ T cells in acquired aplastic anemia. The study, taken as a whole, reports: Patients and healthy controls showed no significant CD8+ Simpson's diversity difference.

The CDR3 runs 15 residues. Germline CDR1 is SSHAT and CDR2 is FNYEAQ (reference sequence). Between the trimmed V and J ends, which lost 5 bases and 17 bases, there was a span of 27 bases. Template material for TCR beta VDJ and CDR3 profiling consisted of genomic DNA. One entry per CDR3 protein, called by TCRdb with MiXCR from the reads. The table shows 260,000 or so distinct CDR3 sequences, with about 80% occurring only once. CD8+CD57+ cell expansion, shown by flow cytometry, had occurred in the patients selected for sequencing. Blood came from patients not yet given any therapy. The source material was sorted CD4+, CD8+, or CD8+CD57+ T cells (not recorded which) from PBMCs. The receptor was derived from a human donor with aplastic anemia. The chain has TRBV7-7 and TRBJ1-4, with D possibly matching TRBD1 (5 bases). In DNA form, the CDR3 reads TGTGCCAGCAGCATGACAGTGAACACTGAAGCTTTCTTTTTTTTT. Its protein is CASSMTVNTEAFFFF.